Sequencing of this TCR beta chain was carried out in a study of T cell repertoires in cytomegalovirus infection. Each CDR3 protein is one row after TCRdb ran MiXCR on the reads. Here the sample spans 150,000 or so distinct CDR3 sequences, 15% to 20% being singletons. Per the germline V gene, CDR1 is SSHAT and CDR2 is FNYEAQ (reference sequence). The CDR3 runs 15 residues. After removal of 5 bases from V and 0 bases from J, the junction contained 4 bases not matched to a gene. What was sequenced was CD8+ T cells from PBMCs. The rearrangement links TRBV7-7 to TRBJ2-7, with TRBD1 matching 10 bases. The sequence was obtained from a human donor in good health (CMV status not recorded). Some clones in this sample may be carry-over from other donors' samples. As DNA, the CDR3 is TGTGCCAGCAGCCCAGGACAGGGGGACTCCTACGAGCAGTACTTC. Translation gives CASSPGQGDSYEQYF.